A selection of T cell receptor beta chains follows, all from one sample in a study of identical twins. Each CDR3 protein is one row after TCRdb ran MiXCR on the 5' RACE reads. The sample holds approximately 550,000 distinct CDR3 sequences, more than 20% seen once. This sample was also put to use in a study of yellow fever vaccine responses in identical twins.

The sequenced sample was CD4+ T cells sorted from blood. The receptors originated from a woman under 30 in good health. Both conserved end residues are part of each CDR3. A D gene is named only where the DNA matches it firmly. Only some rows state a clone size, as once, few, many or a class for expanded clones.

D	V	size	J	DNA	CDR3
NA	TRBV27	few	TRBJ2-5	TGTGCCGCCACGACAGGAGAGACCCAGTACTTC	CAATTGETQYF
NA	TRBV27	few	TRBJ1-3	TGTGCCAGCAGTCCGACAGCTGGAAACACCATATATTTT	CASSPTAGNTIYF
NA	TRBV29-1	NA	TRBJ2-7	TGCAGCGTTCTCCTAGCGATGCCGCCCTACGAGCAGTACTTC	CSVLLAMPPYEQYF
NA	TRBV6-5	NA	TRBJ2-3	TGTGCCAGCAGCTATGACAGAAACACAGATACGCAGTATTTT	CASSYDRNTDTQYF
NA	TRBV20-1	NA	TRBJ2-1	TGCAGTGCTAAACCCGGGACGACCACCTACAATGAGCAGTTCTTC	CSAKPGTTTYNEQFF
TRBD2	TRBV5-1	NA	TRBJ2-1	TGCGCCAGCAGCTTTGCGAGCGGGGGGGCTAATGAGCAGTTCTTC	CASSFASGGANEQFF
NA	TRBV10-3	few	TRBJ2-7	TGTGCCATCAGTGAAAAGGACTCCATCCTCCCATACGAGCAGTACTTC	CAISEKDSILPYEQYF
TRBD2	TRBV3-1	NA	TRBJ2-1	TGTGCCAGCAGCCAAGATGGGGGACTAGCGATCGGCTCCTACAATGAGCAGTTCTTC	CASSQDGGLAIGSYNEQFF
TRBD1	TRBV7-6	NA	TRBJ2-2	TGTGCCAGCAGCTACGGCCCCCCGGACAGGGGACTGAACACCGGGGAGCTGTTTTTT	CASSYGPPDRGLNTGELFF
NA	TRBV10-3	few	TRBJ2-1	TGTGCCATCAGTGAGTTGAGGGACAATTTTGAGCAGTTCTTC	CAISELRDNFEQFF
NA	TRBV21-1	few	TRBJ2-5	TGTGCCAGCAGCACCCTAGACAGGTTAGGGTGCTACTTC	CASSTLDRLGCYF
NA	TRBV5-1	NA	TRBJ1-1	TGCGCCAGCAGCTTGGCAGCGTTCACTGAAGCTTTCTTT	CASSLAAFTEAFF
NA	TRBV9	few	TRBJ1-2	TGTGCCAGCAGCCAAAGCCAATACGGCTACACCTTC	CASSQSQYGYTF
NA	TRBV11-3	few	TRBJ2-1	TGTGCCAGCAGCCACAACTACGACAATGAGCAGTTCTTC	CASSHNYDNEQFF
NA	TRBV5-1	NA	TRBJ1-4	TGCGCCAGCAGCTCGCAGGGGAATAATGAAAAACTGTTTTTT	CASSSQGNNEKLFF
TRBD2	TRBV20-1	few	TRBJ2-3	TGCAGTGCTACCCATAGCGGGACCCGGGGAGATACGCAGTATTTT	CSATHSGTRGDTQYF
NA	TRBV24-1	few	TRBJ1-2	TGTGCCACCAGTGATTCGACAGGTCTAAACTTCTATGGCTACACCTTC	CATSDSTGLNFYGYTF
NA	TRBV21-1	few	TRBJ1-1	TGTGCCAGCAGCAAAGACTCAACGGGACAGGGAGACACTGAAGCTTTCTTT	CASSKDSTGQGDTEAFF
NA	TRBV12-3/TRBV12-4	few	TRBJ2-1	TGTGCCAGCAGTTTAGCGAACGGATTCGGGGAGTTC	CASSLANGFGEF
TRBD2	TRBV12-3/TRBV12-4	few	TRBJ2-3	TGTGCCAGCAGTGTACGGGGGGGCGAAGGAGATACGCAGTATTTT	CASSVRGGEGDTQYF
NA	TRBV5-1	NA	TRBJ2-3	TGCGCCAGCAGCTTGGATGGCAGGAACTCAGATACGCAGTATTTT	CASSLDGRNSDTQYF
NA	TRBV10-3	NA	TRBJ2-2	TGTGCCATCACCCCCGTACCAGGGGACACCGGGGAGCTGTTTTTT	CAITPVPGDTGELFF
TRBD2	TRBV5-6	few	TRBJ2-3	TGTGCCAGCAGCCACGGGACTAGCGGGAGCACAGATACGCAGTATTTT	CASSHGTSGSTDTQYF
NA	TRBV12-3/TRBV12-4	NA	TRBJ1-2	TGTGCCAGCAGTTTGAGGGCAATTTTTGGCTACACCTTC	CASSLRAIFGYTF
TRBD2	TRBV12-3/TRBV12-4	NA	TRBJ2-1	TGTGCCAGCAGTCACCGACTAGCGGGGTCCTACAATGAGCAGTTCTTC	CASSHRLAGSYNEQFF
NA	TRBV28	few	TRBJ2-7	TGTGCCAGCATCAACTCCCTCTACGAGCAGTACTTC	CASINSLYEQYF
NA	TRBV19	NA	TRBJ2-1	TGTGCCAGTAGTATTATTCTAGCCGTCTACAATGAGCAGTTCTTC	CASSIILAVYNEQFF
NA	TRBV11-2	NA	TRBJ2-1	TGTGCCAGCAGCGGGACTCTGGAATCTGAGCAGTTCTTC	CASSGTLESEQFF
TRBD1	TRBV29-1	NA	TRBJ2-1	TGCAGCGTAGAAACTAGGAAGGGGGCTTACAATGAGCAGTTCTTC	CSVETRKGAYNEQFF
NA	TRBV12-3/TRBV12-4	NA	TRBJ1-6	TGTGCCAGCAGCTTAATCCAGGGTTATAATTCACCCCTCCACTTT	CASSLIQGYNSPLHF
NA	TRBV3-1	few	TRBJ2-7	TGTGCCAGCAGCCCCTGTCAGGGATGTAAGCAGTACTTC	CASSPCQGCKQYF
NA	TRBV14	NA	TRBJ2-3	TGTGCCAGCAGCCAAGTTGGGGCGAGGGCAGATACGCAGTATTTT	CASSQVGARADTQYF
NA	TRBV6-5	NA	TRBJ1-1	TGTGCCAGCAGTTCCCGACAGACCCTGAACACTGAAGCTTTCTTT	CASSSRQTLNTEAFF
NA	TRBV6-2/TRBV6-3	few	TRBJ2-7	TGTGCCAGCAGTTACTCGTTACAGGCCCACGAGCAGTACTTC	CASSYSLQAHEQYF
NA	TRBV28	NA	TRBJ2-2	TGTGCCAGCAGGAGGGACATACCGAACACCGGGGAGCTGTTTTTT	CASRRDIPNTGELFF
NA	TRBV12-3/TRBV12-4	NA	TRBJ2-1	TGTGCCAGCAGAAGGACAGCGTCCAACCTACCCTCCTACAATGAGCAGTTCTTC	CASRRTASNLPSYNEQFF
NA	TRBV6-2/TRBV6-3	NA	TRBJ2-6	TGTGCCAGCAATGCGGCATACAGTGCTGGGGCCAACGTCCTGACTTTC	CASNAAYSAGANVLTF
TRBD2	TRBV24-1	NA	TRBJ2-1	TGTGCCACCAGTAGAGGTGGGACTAGCGGATTCAATGAGCAGTTCTTC	CATSRGGTSGFNEQFF
NA	TRBV12-3/TRBV12-4	NA	TRBJ2-6	TGTGCCAGCAGCCCAGTGGGCTCTGGGGCCAACGTCCTGACTTTC	CASSPVGSGANVLTF
NA	TRBV12-3/TRBV12-4	few	TRBJ2-7	TGTGCCAGCAGTTTGGGCATGCTTAACGAGCAGTACTTC	CASSLGMLNEQYF
TRBD1	TRBV11-2	NA	TRBJ1-3	TGTGCCAGCAGCTTTGGGACAGGGTCAGGAAACACCATATATTTT	CASSFGTGSGNTIYF
NA	TRBV5-1	few	TRBJ1-4	TGCGCCAGCAGCTTGGGGCAGGAGCCTGAAAAACTGTTTTTT	CASSLGQEPEKLFF
NA	TRBV12-3/TRBV12-4	few	TRBJ2-3	TGTGCCAGCAGTTTTAACTATGCGGGCACAGATACGCAGTATTTT	CASSFNYAGTDTQYF
NA	TRBV12-3/TRBV12-4	few	TRBJ2-3	TGTGCCAGCAGCTCCAGCCGGGATACGCAGTATTTT	CASSSSRDTQYF
TRBD1	TRBV5-1	few	TRBJ2-1	TGCGCCAGCAAGACAGGGCGCTCCTACAATGAGCAGTTCTTC	CASKTGRSYNEQFF
NA	TRBV29-1	NA	TRBJ2-5	TGCAGCGTTGAAGTGGGGGAGACCCAGTACTTC	CSVEVGETQYF
NA	TRBV3-1	few	TRBJ1-6	TGTGCCAGCAGCCAAGCAAATTCACCCCTCCACTTT	CASSQANSPLHF
NA	TRBV29-1	NA	TRBJ1-1	TGCAGCCATTACTTGGGGGCTGAAGCTTTCTTT	CSHYLGAEAFF
NA	TRBV24-1	NA	TRBJ2-1	TGTGCCACCGGGGGCAGCGGACCCTCCTACAATGAGCAGTTCTTC	CATGGSGPSYNEQFF
NA	TRBV12-5	NA	TRBJ1-1	TGTGCTAGTGTCGATGGGCTGAACACTGAAGCTTTCTTT	CASVDGLNTEAFF
TRBD1	TRBV18	NA	TRBJ2-1	TGTGCCAGCTCACCGCCGACCGGGACAGGGAACAATGAGCAGTTCTTC	CASSPPTGTGNNEQFF
NA	TRBV24-1	NA	TRBJ2-5	TGTGCCACCAGTGATTTGGCTAGCAGTGACCAAGAGACCCAGTACTTC	CATSDLASSDQETQYF
NA	TRBV3-1	NA	TRBJ2-1	TGTGCCAGCAGCCAAAGACAGGTTCAGTTCTTC	CASSQRQVQFF
NA	TRBV12-3/TRBV12-4	many	TRBJ2-1	TGTGCCAGCAGTTTGCTGACGAACAATGAGCAGTTCTTC	CASSLLTNNEQFF
NA	TRBV6-1	NA	TRBJ2-2	TGTGCCAGCACCGGGGGTTACGGGGAGCTGTTTTTT	CASTGGYGELFF
TRBD1	TRBV18	NA	TRBJ2-2	TGTGCCAGCTCACCCAAAGGACAGGGCAACACCGGGGAGCTGTTTTTT	CASSPKGQGNTGELFF
TRBD1	TRBV2	NA	TRBJ2-1	TGTGCCAGCAGTGGCGACAGGGGGGCTTACAATGAGCAGTTCTTC	CASSGDRGAYNEQFF
NA	TRBV25-1	few	TRBJ1-1	TGTGCCAGCGCTGGGGATTTGAACACTGAAGCTTTCTTT	CASAGDLNTEAFF
NA	TRBV15	few	TRBJ1-3	TGTGCCACCAGCAGAGACCTGACAGTTCCCCATGGAAACACCATATATTTT	CATSRDLTVPHGNTIYF
NA	TRBV6-2/TRBV6-3	NA	TRBJ2-1	TGTGCCAGCAGTTATGAAAGCGGAGCCTACTACAATGAGCAGTTCTTC	CASSYESGAYYNEQFF